Listed below are T cell receptor beta chains from one sample, sequenced in a study of T-cell memory formation after mild COVID-19. TCRdb reprocessed the 5' RACE reads with MiXCR, giving one entry per CDR3 protein. Counted here are roughly 250,000 distinct CDR3 sequences, about 16% occurring once; the ten biggest clones make up about 4%. Sequencing was performed on PBMCs or a T cell subset sorted from them (not recorded which). Receptors originate from a man between 18 and 35 years old who had mild COVID-19 (a few samples of this study predate the infection). Cell type and time point are not known. Each CDR3 is given with its conserved first and last residue. D genes are given only for firm matches. Size is stated for part of the rows, as once, few or many counts, or as a class when the clone is expanded.

v_call: TRBV28; clone_size: few; d_call: .; cdr3_length: 16; j_call: TRBJ1-4; cdr3_aa: CASGDPGSATNEKLFF; cdr3_nt: TGTGCCAGCGGGGACCCGGGAAGCGCAACTAATGAAAAACTGTTTTTT
v_call: TRBV29-1; clone_size: few; d_call: .; cdr3_length: 12; j_call: TRBJ1-2; cdr3_aa: CSVERGSGGYTF; cdr3_nt: TGCAGCGTTGAACGGGGGTCGGGCGGCTACACCTTC
v_call: TRBV7-3; clone_size: few; d_call: TRBD2; cdr3_length: 15; j_call: TRBJ2-2; cdr3_aa: CASSLGGGGSGELFF; cdr3_nt: TGTGCCAGCAGCTTAGGCGGGGGGGGCTCCGGGGAGCTGTTTTTT
v_call: TRBV18; clone_size: many; d_call: TRBD1; cdr3_length: 14; j_call: TRBJ2-1; cdr3_aa: CASSSRQGINEQFF; cdr3_nt: TGTGCCAGCTCATCAAGACAGGGGATTAATGAGCAGTTCTTC
v_call: TRBV6-2/TRBV6-3; clone_size: .; d_call: TRBD2; cdr3_length: 18; j_call: TRBJ2-3; cdr3_aa: CASSYAASGVASTDTQYF; cdr3_nt: TGTGCCAGCAGTTACGCGGCTAGCGGGGTCGCAAGCACAGATACGCAGTATTTT
v_call: TRBV7-8; clone_size: few; d_call: TRBD2; cdr3_length: 16; j_call: TRBJ2-2; cdr3_aa: CASSSLAGGHTGELFF; cdr3_nt: TGTGCCAGCAGCTCTCTAGCGGGGGGACACACCGGGGAGCTGTTTTTT
v_call: TRBV5-1; clone_size: .; d_call: .; cdr3_length: 18; j_call: TRBJ2-1; cdr3_aa: CASSFSGGTTYSYNEQFF; cdr3_nt: TGCGCCAGCAGCTTTTCGGGCGGGACGACGTACTCCTACAATGAGCAGTTCTTC
v_call: TRBV5-1; clone_size: .; d_call: TRBD1; cdr3_length: 14; j_call: TRBJ2-3; cdr3_aa: CASSSGTGIHTQYF; cdr3_nt: TGCGCCAGCAGCTCCGGGACAGGGATACATACGCAGTATTTT
v_call: TRBV15; clone_size: .; d_call: .; cdr3_length: 14; j_call: TRBJ2-5; cdr3_aa: CATSRGGDQETQYF; cdr3_nt: TGTGCCACCAGCAGGGGCGGGGACCAAGAGACCCAGTACTTC
v_call: TRBV3-1; clone_size: many; d_call: .; cdr3_length: 14; j_call: TRBJ2-2; cdr3_aa: CASSPTASNGELFF; cdr3_nt: TGTGCCAGCAGTCCGACAGCAAGTAACGGGGAGCTGTTTTTT
v_call: TRBV24-1; clone_size: .; d_call: TRBD1; cdr3_length: 13; j_call: TRBJ2-5; cdr3_aa: CATSGTGRETQYF; cdr3_nt: TGTGCCACCAGTGGGACAGGGCGGGAGACCCAGTACTTC
v_call: TRBV20-1; clone_size: few; d_call: .; cdr3_length: 14; j_call: TRBJ1-5; cdr3_aa: CSAAGDSQNQPQHF; cdr3_nt: TGCAGTGCTGCCGGGGACTCTCAAAATCAGCCCCAGCATTTT
v_call: TRBV6-5; clone_size: .; d_call: TRBD1; cdr3_length: 14; j_call: TRBJ2-2; cdr3_aa: CASSFGQGVGELFF; cdr3_nt: TGTGCCAGCAGTTTTGGACAGGGTGTCGGGGAGCTGTTTTTT
v_call: TRBV4-1; clone_size: few; d_call: .; cdr3_length: 12; j_call: TRBJ1-5; cdr3_aa: CASSQPNQPQHF; cdr3_nt: TGCGCCAGCAGCCAACCTAATCAGCCCCAGCATTTT
v_call: TRBV5-6; clone_size: few; d_call: TRBD1; cdr3_length: 15; j_call: TRBJ1-6; cdr3_aa: CASASPGGYNSPLHF; cdr3_nt: TGTGCCAGCGCTTCCCCAGGGGGCTATAATTCACCCCTCCACTTT
v_call: TRBV5-5; clone_size: .; d_call: TRBD1; cdr3_length: 16; j_call: TRBJ1-2; cdr3_aa: CASSWDRDRADYGYTF; cdr3_nt: TGTGCCAGCAGCTGGGACCGGGACAGGGCGGACTATGGCTACACCTTC
v_call: TRBV7-2; clone_size: few; d_call: TRBD1; cdr3_length: 14; j_call: TRBJ2-5; cdr3_aa: CASSWDRGLGTQYF; cdr3_nt: TGTGCCAGCAGCTGGGACAGGGGGCTCGGGACCCAGTACTTC
v_call: TRBV20-1; clone_size: .; d_call: .; cdr3_length: 13; j_call: TRBJ1-2; cdr3_aa: CSARVTVNYGYTF; cdr3_nt: TGCAGTGCTAGAGTGACAGTTAACTATGGCTACACCTTC
v_call: TRBV25-1; clone_size: .; d_call: .; cdr3_length: 13; j_call: TRBJ2-7; cdr3_aa: CASSVTGTSEQYF; cdr3_nt: TGTGCCAGCAGTGTTACGGGTACAAGCGAGCAGTACTTC
v_call: TRBV25-1; clone_size: few; d_call: TRBD1; cdr3_length: 16; j_call: TRBJ2-1; cdr3_aa: CASSEGQGGAYNEQFF; cdr3_nt: TGTGCCAGCAGTGAAGGACAGGGAGGCGCCTACAATGAGCAGTTCTTC
v_call: TRBV4-1; clone_size: .; d_call: TRBD2; cdr3_length: 17; j_call: TRBJ2-1; cdr3_aa: CASRRVGGGSSYNEQFF; cdr3_nt: TGCGCCAGCAGGCGCGTGGGAGGCGGGAGCTCCTACAATGAGCAGTTCTTC
v_call: TRBV15; clone_size: few; d_call: TRBD1; cdr3_length: 16; j_call: TRBJ2-1; cdr3_aa: CATSRSGTGVNDEQFF; cdr3_nt: TGTGCCACCAGTAGATCCGGGACAGGGGTTAATGATGAGCAGTTCTTC
v_call: TRBV12-3/TRBV12-4; clone_size: few; d_call: TRBD2; cdr3_length: 15; j_call: TRBJ2-3; cdr3_aa: CASRYGTSGGDTQYF; cdr3_nt: TGTGCCAGCAGATACGGGACTAGCGGGGGAGATACGCAGTATTTT
v_call: TRBV5-1; clone_size: .; d_call: .; cdr3_length: 13; j_call: TRBJ1-1; cdr3_aa: CASSSEANTEAFF; cdr3_nt: TGCGCCAGCAGCTCTGAAGCGAACACTGAAGCTTTCTTT
v_call: TRBV7-3; clone_size: few; d_call: TRBD2; cdr3_length: 19; j_call: TRBJ2-6; cdr3_aa: CASSLNMGGRASGANVLTF; cdr3_nt: TGTGCCAGCAGCTTAAATATGGGAGGGAGGGCCTCTGGGGCCAACGTCCTGACTTTC
v_call: TRBV4-3; clone_size: .; d_call: .; cdr3_length: 15; j_call: TRBJ2-5; cdr3_aa: CASSQDRGGKETQYF; cdr3_nt: TGCGCCAGCAGCCAAGATCGGGGCGGAAAAGAGACCCAGTACTTC
v_call: TRBV3-1; clone_size: few; d_call: TRBD1; cdr3_length: 15; j_call: TRBJ1-4; cdr3_aa: CASSGRTGRREKLFF; cdr3_nt: TGTGCCAGCAGCGGAAGGACAGGGCGGCGCGAAAAACTGTTTTTT
v_call: TRBV11-3; clone_size: many; d_call: .; cdr3_length: 13; j_call: TRBJ2-5; cdr3_aa: CASSLGLGKTQYF; cdr3_nt: TGTGCCAGCAGCTTAGGGCTGGGAAAGACCCAGTACTTC
v_call: TRBV5-1; clone_size: .; d_call: TRBD2; cdr3_length: 17; j_call: TRBJ2-3; cdr3_aa: CASSPPLTSGGADTQYF; cdr3_nt: TGCGCCAGCAGCCCGCCGCTGACTAGCGGGGGCGCAGATACGCAGTATTTT
v_call: TRBV9; clone_size: .; d_call: .; cdr3_length: 16; j_call: TRBJ2-1; cdr3_aa: CASSVVSRSTYNEQFF; cdr3_nt: TGTGCCAGCAGCGTAGTCTCGCGGTCCACCTACAATGAGCAGTTCTTC
v_call: TRBV4-2; clone_size: .; d_call: .; cdr3_length: 16; j_call: TRBJ1-3; cdr3_aa: CASSQPGMNSGNTIYF; cdr3_nt: TGTGCCAGCAGCCAGCCAGGGATGAACTCTGGAAACACCATATATTTT
v_call: TRBV5-1; clone_size: .; d_call: TRBD1; cdr3_length: 13; j_call: TRBJ2-7; cdr3_aa: CASLQGGSYEQYF; cdr3_nt: TGCGCCAGCTTACAGGGGGGCTCCTACGAGCAGTACTTC
v_call: TRBV7-2; clone_size: few; d_call: TRBD2; cdr3_length: 14; j_call: TRBJ2-3; cdr3_aa: CASSLDHGGDTQYF; cdr3_nt: TGTGCCAGCAGCTTGGACCACGGGGGGGATACGCAGTATTTT
v_call: TRBV11-1; clone_size: many; d_call: .; cdr3_length: 13; j_call: TRBJ2-5; cdr3_aa: CASSFGRQETQYF; cdr3_nt: TGCGCCAGCAGCTTCGGCAGGCAGGAGACCCAGTACTTC
v_call: TRBV7-6; clone_size: few; d_call: TRBD1; cdr3_length: 15; j_call: TRBJ2-1; cdr3_aa: CASSSGQGVYNEQFF; cdr3_nt: TGTGCCAGCAGCTCCGGACAGGGCGTGTACAATGAGCAGTTCTTC
v_call: TRBV5-5; clone_size: few; d_call: .; cdr3_length: 14; j_call: TRBJ1-2; cdr3_aa: CASSLVGSPYGYTF; cdr3_nt: TGTGCCAGCAGCTTGGTGGGGTCCCCCTATGGCTACACCTTC
v_call: TRBV6-5; clone_size: .; d_call: .; cdr3_length: 15; j_call: TRBJ1-3; cdr3_aa: CASSYSRASGNTIYF; cdr3_nt: TGTGCCAGCAGTTACTCCCGGGCTTCTGGAAACACCATATATTTT
v_call: TRBV10-1; clone_size: .; d_call: .; cdr3_length: 13; j_call: TRBJ2-7; cdr3_aa: CASSDPAEGEQYF; cdr3_nt: TGCGCCAGCAGTGACCCAGCTGAGGGCGAGCAGTACTTC
v_call: TRBV7-2; clone_size: few; d_call: .; cdr3_length: 16; j_call: TRBJ2-3; cdr3_aa: CASSIEVARGPDTQYF; cdr3_nt: TGTGCCAGCAGCATAGAAGTTGCGCGGGGGCCAGATACGCAGTATTTT
v_call: TRBV28; clone_size: few; d_call: TRBD1; cdr3_length: 15; j_call: TRBJ1-4; cdr3_aa: CASSRGQGSNEKLFF; cdr3_nt: TGTGCCAGCAGTCGAGGACAGGGGTCTAATGAAAAACTGTTTTTT
v_call: TRBV7-7; clone_size: .; d_call: TRBD2; cdr3_length: 15; j_call: TRBJ2-1; cdr3_aa: CASSSGTSGGNEQFF; cdr3_nt: TGTGCCAGCAGCTCCGGGACTAGCGGGGGCAATGAGCAGTTCTTC
v_call: TRBV7-2; clone_size: .; d_call: .; cdr3_length: 16; j_call: TRBJ1-1; cdr3_aa: CASSFFVGTMNTEAFF; cdr3_nt: TGTGCCAGCAGCTTCTTTGTGGGGACAATGAACACTGAAGCTTTCTTT
v_call: TRBV12-5; clone_size: .; d_call: .; cdr3_length: 13; j_call: TRBJ2-6; cdr3_aa: CASVPSGANVLTF; cdr3_nt: TGTGCTAGTGTTCCCTCTGGGGCCAACGTCCTGACTTTC